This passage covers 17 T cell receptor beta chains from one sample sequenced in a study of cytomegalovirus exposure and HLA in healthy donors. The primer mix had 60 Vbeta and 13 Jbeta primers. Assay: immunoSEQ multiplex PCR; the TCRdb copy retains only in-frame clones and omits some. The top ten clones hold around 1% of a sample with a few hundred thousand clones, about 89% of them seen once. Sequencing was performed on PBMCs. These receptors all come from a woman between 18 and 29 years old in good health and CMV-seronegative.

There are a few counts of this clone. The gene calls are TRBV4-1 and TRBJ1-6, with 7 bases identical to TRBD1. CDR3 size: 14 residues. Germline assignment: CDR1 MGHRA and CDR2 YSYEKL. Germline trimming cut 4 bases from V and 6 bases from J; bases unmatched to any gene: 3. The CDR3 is CASSLGTVNSPLHF. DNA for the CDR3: TGCGCCAGCAGCCTAGGGACAGTTAATTCACCCCTCCACTTT.

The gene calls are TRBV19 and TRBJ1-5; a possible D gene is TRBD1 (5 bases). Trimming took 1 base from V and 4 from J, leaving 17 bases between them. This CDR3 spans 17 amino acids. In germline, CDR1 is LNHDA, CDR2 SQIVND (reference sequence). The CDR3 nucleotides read TGTGCCAGTAGTATAGCCGAATTCCAGGGTGGTAATCAGCCCCAGCATTTT. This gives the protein CASSIAEFQGGNQPQHF.

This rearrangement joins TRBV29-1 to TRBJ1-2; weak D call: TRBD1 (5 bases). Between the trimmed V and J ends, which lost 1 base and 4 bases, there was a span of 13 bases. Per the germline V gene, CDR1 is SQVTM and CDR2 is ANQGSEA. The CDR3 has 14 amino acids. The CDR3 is CSVEAVGGVYGYTF. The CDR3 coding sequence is TGCAGCGTTGAAGCCGTGGGGGGTGTCTATGGCTACACCTTC.

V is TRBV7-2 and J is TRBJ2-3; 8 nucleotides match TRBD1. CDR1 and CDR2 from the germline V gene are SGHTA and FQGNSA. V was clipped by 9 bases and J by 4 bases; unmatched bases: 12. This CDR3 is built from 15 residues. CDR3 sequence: CASSQGGAPADTQYF. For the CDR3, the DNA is TGTGCCAGTTCACAGGGGGGAGCACCGGCAGATACGCAGTATTTT.

CDR3 residues: CASSLDPGSNEQYF. CDR3 nucleotide sequence: TGCGCCAGCAGCTTGGATCCGGGAAGCAACGAGCAGTACTTC. V gene TRBV5-1 combines with J gene TRBJ2-7; D perhaps matches TRBD2 (5 bases). CDR1 SGHRS and CDR2 YFSETQ come from the germline V gene. CDR3 length: 14 amino acids. The ends were cut back, 0 bases at V and 5 bases at J, with 12 bases in the middle.

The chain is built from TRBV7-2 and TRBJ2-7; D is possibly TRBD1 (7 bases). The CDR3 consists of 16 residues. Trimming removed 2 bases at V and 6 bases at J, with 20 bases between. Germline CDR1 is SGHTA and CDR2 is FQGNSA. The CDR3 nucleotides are TGTGCCAGCAGCTTACTATTACAGGGGAGGTATGGCGAGCAGTACTTC. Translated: CASSLLLQGRYGEQYF.

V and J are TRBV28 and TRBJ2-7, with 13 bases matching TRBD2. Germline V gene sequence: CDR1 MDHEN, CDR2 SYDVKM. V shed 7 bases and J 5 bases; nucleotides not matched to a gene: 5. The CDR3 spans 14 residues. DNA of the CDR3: TGTGCCAGCACCGGAACTAGCGGGAGGGACGAGCAGTACTTC. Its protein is CASTGTSGRDEQYF.

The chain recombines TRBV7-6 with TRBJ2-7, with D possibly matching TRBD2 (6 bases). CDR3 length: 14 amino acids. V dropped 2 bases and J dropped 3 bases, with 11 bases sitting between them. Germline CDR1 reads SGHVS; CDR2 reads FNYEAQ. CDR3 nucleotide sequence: TGTGCCAGCAGCTTACAGGAGGGTCACTACGAGCAGTACTTC. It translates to CASSLQEGHYEQYF. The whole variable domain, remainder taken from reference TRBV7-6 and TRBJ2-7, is GAGVSQSPRYKVTKRGQDVALRCDPISGHVSLYWYRQALGQGPEFLTYFNYEAQQDKSGLPNDRFSAERPEGSISTLTIQRTEQRDSAMYRCASSLQEGHYEQYFGPGTRLTVT.

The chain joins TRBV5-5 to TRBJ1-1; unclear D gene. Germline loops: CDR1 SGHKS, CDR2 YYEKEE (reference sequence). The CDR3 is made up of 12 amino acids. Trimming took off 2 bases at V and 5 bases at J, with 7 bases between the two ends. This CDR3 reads CASSFERTEAFF. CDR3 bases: TGTGCCAGCAGCTTCGAGAGGACTGAAGCTTTCTTT.

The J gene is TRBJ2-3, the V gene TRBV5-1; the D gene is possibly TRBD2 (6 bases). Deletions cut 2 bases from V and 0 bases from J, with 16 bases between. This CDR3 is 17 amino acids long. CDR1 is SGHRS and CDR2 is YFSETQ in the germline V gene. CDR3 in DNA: TGCGCCAGCAGCTTTGTCGGCGGGATTGATAGCACAGATACGCAGTATTTT. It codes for CASSFVGGIDSTDTQYF. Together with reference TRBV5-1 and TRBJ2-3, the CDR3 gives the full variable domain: KAGVTQTPRYLIKTRGQQVTLSCSPISGHRSVSWYQQTPGQGLQFLFEYFSETQRNKGNFPGRFSGRQFSNSRSEMNVSTLELGDSALYLCASSFVGGIDSTDTQYFGPGTRLTVL.

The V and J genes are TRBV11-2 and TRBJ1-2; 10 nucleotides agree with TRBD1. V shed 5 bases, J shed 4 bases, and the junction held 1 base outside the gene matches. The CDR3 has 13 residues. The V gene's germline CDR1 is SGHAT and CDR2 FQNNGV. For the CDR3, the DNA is TGTGCCAGCAGCCGGGACAGGGGCTATGGCTACACCTTC. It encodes CASSRDRGYGYTF.

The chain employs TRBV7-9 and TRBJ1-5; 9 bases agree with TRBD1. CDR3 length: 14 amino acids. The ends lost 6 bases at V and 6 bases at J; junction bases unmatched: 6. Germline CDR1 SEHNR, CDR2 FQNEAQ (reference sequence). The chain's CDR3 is CASSPQGAGQPQHF. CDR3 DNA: TGTGCCAGCAGTCCACAGGGGGCGGGTCAGCCCCAGCATTTT.

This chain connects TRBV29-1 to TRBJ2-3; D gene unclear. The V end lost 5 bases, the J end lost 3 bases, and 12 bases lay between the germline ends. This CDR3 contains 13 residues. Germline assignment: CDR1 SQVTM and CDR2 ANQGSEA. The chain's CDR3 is CSVPGIPTDTQYF. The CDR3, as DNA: TGCAGCGTTCCAGGAATTCCGACAGATACGCAGTATTTT.

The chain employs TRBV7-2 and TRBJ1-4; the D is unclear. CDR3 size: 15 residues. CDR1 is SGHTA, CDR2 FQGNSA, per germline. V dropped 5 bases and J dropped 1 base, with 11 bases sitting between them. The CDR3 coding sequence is TGTGCCAGCAGCCTAGAGAGCAAAACTAATGAAAAACTGTTTTTT. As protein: CASSLESKTNEKLFF. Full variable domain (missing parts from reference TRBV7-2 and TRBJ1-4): GAGVSQSPSNKVTEKGKDVELRCDPISGHTALYWYRQSLGQGLEFLIYFQGNSAPDKSGLPSDRFSAERTGGSVSTLTIQRTQQEDSAVYLCASSLESKTNEKLFFGSGTQLSVL.

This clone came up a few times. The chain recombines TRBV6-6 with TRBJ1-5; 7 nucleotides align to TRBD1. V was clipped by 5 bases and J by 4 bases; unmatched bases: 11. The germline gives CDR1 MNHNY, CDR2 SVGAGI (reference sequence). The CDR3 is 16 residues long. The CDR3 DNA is TGTGCCAGCAGTAAGACTCAGGGGGTAGGAAATCAGCCCCAGCATTTT. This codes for CASSKTQGVGNQPQHF.

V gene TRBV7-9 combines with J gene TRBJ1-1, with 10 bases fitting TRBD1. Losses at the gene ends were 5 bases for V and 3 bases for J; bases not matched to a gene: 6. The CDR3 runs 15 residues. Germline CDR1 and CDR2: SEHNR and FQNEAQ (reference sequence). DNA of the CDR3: TGTGCCAGCAGCGCGACCGGGACAGGGGACACTGAAGCTTTCTTT. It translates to CASSATGTGDTEAFF.

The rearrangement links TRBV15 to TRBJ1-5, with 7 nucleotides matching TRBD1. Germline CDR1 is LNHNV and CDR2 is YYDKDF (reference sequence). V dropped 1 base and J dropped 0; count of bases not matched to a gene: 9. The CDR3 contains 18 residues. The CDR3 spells CATSRGGTTGYSNQPQHF. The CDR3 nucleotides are TGTGCCACCAGCAGAGGGGGGACGACAGGGTATAGCAATCAGCCCCAGCATTTT.